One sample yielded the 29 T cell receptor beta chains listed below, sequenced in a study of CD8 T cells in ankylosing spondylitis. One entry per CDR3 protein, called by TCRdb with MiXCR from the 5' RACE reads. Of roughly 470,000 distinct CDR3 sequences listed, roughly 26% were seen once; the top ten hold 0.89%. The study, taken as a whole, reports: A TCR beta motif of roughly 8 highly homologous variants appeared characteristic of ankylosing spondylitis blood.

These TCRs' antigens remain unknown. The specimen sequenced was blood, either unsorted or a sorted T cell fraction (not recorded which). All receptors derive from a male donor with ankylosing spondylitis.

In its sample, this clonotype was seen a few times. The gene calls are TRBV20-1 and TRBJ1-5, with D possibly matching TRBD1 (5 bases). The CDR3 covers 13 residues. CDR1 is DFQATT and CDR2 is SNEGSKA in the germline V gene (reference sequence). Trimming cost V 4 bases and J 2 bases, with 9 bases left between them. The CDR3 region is CSANRLGNQPQHF. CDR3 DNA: TGCAGTGCTAACAGGCTTGGCAATCAGCCCCAGCATTTT.

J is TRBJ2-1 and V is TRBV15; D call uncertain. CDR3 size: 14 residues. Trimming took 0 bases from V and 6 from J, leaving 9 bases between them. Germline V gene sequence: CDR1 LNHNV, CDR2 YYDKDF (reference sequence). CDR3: CATSRDWAINEQFF. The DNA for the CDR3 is TGTGCCACCAGCAGAGATTGGGCAATCAATGAGCAGTTCTTC.

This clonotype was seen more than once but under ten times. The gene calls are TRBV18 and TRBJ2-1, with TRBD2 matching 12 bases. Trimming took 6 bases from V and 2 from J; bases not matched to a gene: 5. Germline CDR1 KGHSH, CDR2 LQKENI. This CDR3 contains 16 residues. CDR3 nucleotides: TGTGCCAGCTCCCACCTAGCGGGAGGGCCCTACAATGAGCAGTTCTTC. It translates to CASSHLAGGPYNEQFF.

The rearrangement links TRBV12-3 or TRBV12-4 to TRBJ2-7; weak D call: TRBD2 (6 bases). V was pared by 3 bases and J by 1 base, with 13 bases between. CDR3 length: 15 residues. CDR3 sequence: CASSLEGGGSYEQYF. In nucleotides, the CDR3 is TGTGCCAGCAGTTTGGAGGGTGGGGGATCCTACGAGCAGTACTTC.

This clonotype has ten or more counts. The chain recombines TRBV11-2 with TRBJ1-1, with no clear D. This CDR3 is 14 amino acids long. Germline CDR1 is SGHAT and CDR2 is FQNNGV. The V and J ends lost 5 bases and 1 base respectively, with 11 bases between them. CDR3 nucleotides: TGTGCCAGCAGCCCCCGAACAGCGAACACTGAAGCTTTCTTT. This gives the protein CASSPRTANTEAFF.

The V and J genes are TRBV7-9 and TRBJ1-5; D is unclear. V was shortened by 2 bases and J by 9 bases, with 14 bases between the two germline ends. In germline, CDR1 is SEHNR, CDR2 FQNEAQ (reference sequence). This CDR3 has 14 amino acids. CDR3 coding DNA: TGTGCCAGCAGCTTATACGGGGAACCGCGGCCCCAGCATTTT. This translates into CASSLYGEPRPQHF.

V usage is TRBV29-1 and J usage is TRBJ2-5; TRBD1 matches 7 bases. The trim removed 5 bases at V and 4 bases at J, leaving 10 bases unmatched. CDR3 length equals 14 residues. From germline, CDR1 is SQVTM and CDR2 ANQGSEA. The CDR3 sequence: CSVLPGGIPETQYF. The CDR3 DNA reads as TGCAGCGTTCTCCCAGGGGGTATTCCAGAGACCCAGTACTTC.

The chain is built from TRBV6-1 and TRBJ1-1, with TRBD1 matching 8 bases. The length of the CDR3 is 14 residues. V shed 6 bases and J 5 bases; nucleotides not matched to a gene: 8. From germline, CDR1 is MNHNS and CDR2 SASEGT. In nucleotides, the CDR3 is TGTGCCAGCAGCCCTACAGGGGGTCGGACTGAAGCTTTCTTT. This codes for CASSPTGGRTEAFF.

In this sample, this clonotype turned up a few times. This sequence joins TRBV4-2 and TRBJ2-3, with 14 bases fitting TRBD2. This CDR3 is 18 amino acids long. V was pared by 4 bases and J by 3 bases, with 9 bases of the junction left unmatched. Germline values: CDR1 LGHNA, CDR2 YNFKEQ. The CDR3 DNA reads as TGTGCCAGCAGCCTACGCCTGGGGACTAGCGGGGGTACAGATACGCAGTATTTT. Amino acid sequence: CASSLRLGTSGGTDTQYF.

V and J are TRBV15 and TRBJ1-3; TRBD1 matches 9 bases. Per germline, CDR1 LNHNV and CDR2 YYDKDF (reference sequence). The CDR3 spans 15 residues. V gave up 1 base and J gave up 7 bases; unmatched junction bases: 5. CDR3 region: CATSRGGTGSNTIYF. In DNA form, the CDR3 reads TGTGCCACCAGCAGAGGCGGGACAGGGTCCAACACCATATATTTT.

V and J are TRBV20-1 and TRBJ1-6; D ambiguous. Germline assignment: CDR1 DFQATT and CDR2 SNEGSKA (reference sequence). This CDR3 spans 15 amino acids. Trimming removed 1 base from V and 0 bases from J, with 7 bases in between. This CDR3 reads CSARGGVSYNSPLHF. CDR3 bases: TGCAGTGCTAGAGGGGGAGTCTCCTATAATTCACCCCTCCACTTT.

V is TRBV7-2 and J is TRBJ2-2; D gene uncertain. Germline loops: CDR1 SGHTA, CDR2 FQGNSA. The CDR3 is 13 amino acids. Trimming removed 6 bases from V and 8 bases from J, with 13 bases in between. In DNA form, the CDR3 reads TGTGCCAGCAGGCGCGACGTTAGGGGGGAGCTGTTTTTT. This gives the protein CASRRDVRGELFF. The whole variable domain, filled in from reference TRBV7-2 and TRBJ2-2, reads GAGVSQSPSNKVTEKGKDVELRCDPISGHTALYWYRQSLGQGLEFLIYFQGNSAPDKSGLPSDRFSAERTGGSVSTLTIQRTQQEDSAVYLCASRRDVRGELFFGEGSRLTVL.

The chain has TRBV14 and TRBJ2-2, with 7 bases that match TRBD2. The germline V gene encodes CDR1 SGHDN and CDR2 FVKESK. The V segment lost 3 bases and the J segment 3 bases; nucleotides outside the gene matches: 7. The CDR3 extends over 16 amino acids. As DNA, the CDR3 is TGTGCCAGCAGCCAGCGGGGGACCCGGTACACCGGGGAGCTGTTTTTT. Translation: CASSQRGTRYTGELFF.

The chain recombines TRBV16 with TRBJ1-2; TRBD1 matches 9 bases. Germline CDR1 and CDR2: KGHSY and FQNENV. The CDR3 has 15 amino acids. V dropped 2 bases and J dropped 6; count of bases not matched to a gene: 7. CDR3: CASSQEQGAHNGYTF. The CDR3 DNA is TGTGCCAGCAGCCAAGAACAGGGGGCGCATAATGGCTACACCTTC.

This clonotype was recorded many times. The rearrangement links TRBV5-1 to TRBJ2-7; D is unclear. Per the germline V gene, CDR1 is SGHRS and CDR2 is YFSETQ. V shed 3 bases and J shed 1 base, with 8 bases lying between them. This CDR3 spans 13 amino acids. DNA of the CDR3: TGCGCCAGCAGCTCGGCAGGATCCTACGAGCAGTACTTC. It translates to CASSSAGSYEQYF.

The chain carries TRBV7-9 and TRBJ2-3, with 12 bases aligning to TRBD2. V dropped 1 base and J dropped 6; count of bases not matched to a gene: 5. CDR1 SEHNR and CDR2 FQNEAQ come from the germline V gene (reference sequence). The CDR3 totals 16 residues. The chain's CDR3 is CASSLGLAGVRDTQYF. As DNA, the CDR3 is TGTGCCAGCAGCTTAGGACTAGCGGGAGTTCGGGATACGCAGTATTTT.

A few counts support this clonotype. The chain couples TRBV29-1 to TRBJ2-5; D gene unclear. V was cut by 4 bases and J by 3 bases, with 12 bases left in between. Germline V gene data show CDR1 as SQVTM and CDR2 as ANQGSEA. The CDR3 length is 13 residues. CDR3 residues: CSVAHSLEETQYF. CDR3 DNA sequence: TGCAGCGTTGCTCACTCCTTGGAAGAGACCCAGTACTTC.

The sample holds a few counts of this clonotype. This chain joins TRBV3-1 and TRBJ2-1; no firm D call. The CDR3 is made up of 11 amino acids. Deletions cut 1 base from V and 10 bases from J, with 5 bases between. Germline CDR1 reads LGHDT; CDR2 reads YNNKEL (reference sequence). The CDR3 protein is CASSQVGEQFF. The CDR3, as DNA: TGTGCCAGCAGCCAAGTGGGGGAGCAGTTCTTC.

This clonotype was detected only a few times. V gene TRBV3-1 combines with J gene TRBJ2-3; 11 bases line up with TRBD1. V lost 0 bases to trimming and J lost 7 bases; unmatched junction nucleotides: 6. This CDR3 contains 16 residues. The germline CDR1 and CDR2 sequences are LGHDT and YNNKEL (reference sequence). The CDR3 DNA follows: TGTGCCAGCAGCCAAGAAATCGGGGACAGGGGGAATACGCAGTATTTT. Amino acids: CASSQEIGDRGNTQYF.

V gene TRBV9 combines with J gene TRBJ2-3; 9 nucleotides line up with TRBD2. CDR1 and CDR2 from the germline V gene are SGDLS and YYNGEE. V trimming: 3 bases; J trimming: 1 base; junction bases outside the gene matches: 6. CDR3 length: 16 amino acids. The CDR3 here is CASSDRLAVGTDTQYF. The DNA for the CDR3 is TGTGCCAGCAGCGATCGACTAGCGGTGGGCACAGATACGCAGTATTTT.

CDR3 nucleotide sequence: TGTGCCAGCAGCCGAGGGGGCAACACCGGGGAGCTGTTTTTT. Its translation is CASSRGGNTGELFF. The chain uses TRBV14 and TRBJ2-2; TRBD1 matches at 7 bases. Germline CDR1 reads SGHDN; CDR2 reads FVKESK. The CDR3 spans 14 residues. Trimming took 4 bases from V and 2 from J; bases not matched to a gene: 1.

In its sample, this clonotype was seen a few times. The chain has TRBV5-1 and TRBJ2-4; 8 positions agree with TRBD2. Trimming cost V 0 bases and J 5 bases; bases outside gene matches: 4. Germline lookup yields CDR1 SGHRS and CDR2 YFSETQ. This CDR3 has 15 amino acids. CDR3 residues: CASSLVAGPQNIQYF. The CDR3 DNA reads TGCGCCAGCAGCTTGGTAGCGGGACCCCAAAACATTCAGTACTTC.

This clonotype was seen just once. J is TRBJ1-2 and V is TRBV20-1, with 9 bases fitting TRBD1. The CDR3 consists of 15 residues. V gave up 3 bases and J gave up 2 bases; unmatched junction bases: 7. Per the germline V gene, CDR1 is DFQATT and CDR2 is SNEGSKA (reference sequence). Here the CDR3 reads CSARGGDRVNYGYTF. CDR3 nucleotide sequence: TGCAGTGCTAGGGGAGGGGACAGGGTAAACTATGGCTACACCTTC.

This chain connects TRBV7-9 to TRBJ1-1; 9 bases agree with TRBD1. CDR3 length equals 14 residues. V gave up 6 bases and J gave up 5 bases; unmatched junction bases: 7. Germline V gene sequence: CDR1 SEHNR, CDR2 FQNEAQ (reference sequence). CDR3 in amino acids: CASRFPGTGTEAFF. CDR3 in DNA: TGTGCCAGCAGATTCCCCGGGACAGGGACTGAAGCTTTCTTT.

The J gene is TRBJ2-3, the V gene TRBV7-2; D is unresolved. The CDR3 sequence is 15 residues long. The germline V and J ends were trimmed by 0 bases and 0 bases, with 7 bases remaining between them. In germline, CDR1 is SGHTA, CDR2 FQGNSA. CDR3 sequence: CASSLAAFSTDTQYF. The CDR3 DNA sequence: TGTGCCAGCAGCTTAGCGGCCTTTAGCACAGATACGCAGTATTTT.

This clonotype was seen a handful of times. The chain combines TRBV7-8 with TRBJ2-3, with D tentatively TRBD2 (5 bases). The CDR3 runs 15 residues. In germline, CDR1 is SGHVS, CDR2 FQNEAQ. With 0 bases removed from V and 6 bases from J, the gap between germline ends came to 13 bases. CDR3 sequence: CASSLARERGDTQYF. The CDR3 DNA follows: TGTGCCAGCAGCTTAGCACGGGAAAGAGGGGATACGCAGTATTTT.

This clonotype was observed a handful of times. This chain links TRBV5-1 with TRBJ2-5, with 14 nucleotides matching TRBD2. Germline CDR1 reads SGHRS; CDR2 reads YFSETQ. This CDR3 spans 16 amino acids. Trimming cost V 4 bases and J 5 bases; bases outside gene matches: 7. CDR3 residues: CASSPTSGRARETQYF. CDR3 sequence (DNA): TGCGCCAGCAGCCCGACTAGCGGGAGGGCCAGGGAGACCCAGTACTTC.

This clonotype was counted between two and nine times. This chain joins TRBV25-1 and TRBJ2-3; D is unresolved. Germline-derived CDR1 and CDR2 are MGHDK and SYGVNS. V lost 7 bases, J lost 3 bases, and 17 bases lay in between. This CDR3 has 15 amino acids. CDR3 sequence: CASTSTLTYTDTQYF. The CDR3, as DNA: TGTGCCAGCACCTCGACCCTAACTTATACAGATACGCAGTATTTT.

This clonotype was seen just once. DNA for the CDR3: TGTGCCACCAGTGATTCGGATCTCTACAGCTCCTACAATGAGCAGTTCTTC. This gives the protein CATSDSDLYSSYNEQFF. The V call is TRBV24-1, the J call TRBJ2-1, with D uncertain. Trimming cost V 2 bases and J 0 bases, with 13 bases left between them. The CDR3 totals 17 residues. The germline CDR1 and CDR2 sequences are KGHDR and SFDVKD.